One and the same sample provided the 20 T cell receptor beta chains below, sequenced in a study of blood T cell repertoires in COVID-19. This table comes from immunoSEQ multiplex PCR, and its TCRdb copy is limited to in-frame clones, with some not included. Of 7,000 to 8,500 clones in the sample, around 88% are singletons; the top ten hold approximately 6.6%. The sample was peripheral blood. These receptor sequences come from a woman between 50 and 59 years old with active or convalescent COVID-19.

V gene TRBV18 combines with J gene TRBJ1-1; D is unclear. V dropped 6 bases and J dropped 8 bases, with 19 bases sitting between them. The germline V gene encodes CDR1 KGHSH and CDR2 LQKENI. The CDR3 consists of 14 residues. CDR3 DNA: TGTGCCAGCTCCCTAGGGAGCGACGGGCTAGAAGCTTTCTTT. Amino acids: CASSLGSDGLEAFF. Based on the CDR3 plus reference TRBV18 and TRBJ1-1, the full variable domain is NAGVMQNPRHLVRRRGQEARLRCSPMKGHSHVYWYRQLPEEGLKFMVYLQKENIIDESGMPKERFSAEFPKEGPSILRIQQVVRGDSAAYFCASSLGSDGLEAFFGQGTRLTVV.

The CDR3 protein is CASSTRYWDRGRKGVNEQYF. CDR3 in DNA: TGCGCCAGCAGTACAAGATACTGGGACAGGGGGCGAAAAGGCGTCAACGAGCAGTACTTC. The chain joins TRBV4-3 to TRBJ2-7; 12 nucleotides match TRBD1. The CDR3 is made up of 20 amino acids. Germline assignment: CDR1 LGHNA and CDR2 YSLEER. V shed 6 bases, J shed 5 bases, and the junction held 23 bases outside the gene matches.

The chain combines TRBV4-1 with TRBJ2-5, with D maybe TRBD2 (6 bases). Germline lookup yields CDR1 MGHRA and CDR2 YSYEKL. V was clipped by 4 bases and J by 5 bases, with 11 bases between them. CDR3 length: 13 amino acids. CDR3 protein: CASSLRERETQYF. DNA for the CDR3: TGCGCCAGCAGCCTTCGGGAGAGGGAGACCCAGTACTTC.

The table lists this clone with a count of one. This CDR3 is CASSSQGHEQYF. The CDR3 bases are TGTGCCAGCAGCTCTCAGGGCCACGAGCAGTACTTC. The V gene is TRBV5-5, the J gene TRBJ2-7, with D perhaps TRBD1 (5 bases). The length of the CDR3 is 12 residues. Germline CDR1 reads SGHKS; CDR2 reads YYEKEE (reference sequence). Trimming took 3 bases from V and 5 from J, leaving 9 bases between them.

This clone was observed a handful of times. The rearrangement joins TRBV4-1 to TRBJ1-5; tentatively, D is TRBD1 (6 bases). V was clipped by 1 base and J by 6 bases, with 16 bases between them. The CDR3 covers 16 residues. Germline V lookup: CDR1 MGHRA, CDR2 YSYEKL. CDR3 loop: CASSQGPPGGSQPQHF. The CDR3 DNA is TGCGCCAGCAGCCAAGGTCCCCCGGGGGGCAGTCAGCCCCAGCATTTT.

This sequence joins TRBV4-3 and TRBJ1-1; D unclear. V was clipped by 2 bases and J by 0 bases, with 7 bases between them. Germline V CDR1 and CDR2: LGHNA, YSLEER. The CDR3 has 14 residues. The CDR3 protein is CASSQIHVNTEAFF. The CDR3, as DNA: TGCGCCAGCAGCCAAATACATGTGAACACTGAAGCTTTCTTT.

V gene TRBV18 combines with J gene TRBJ2-5, with TRBD1 matching 7 bases. CDR1 KGHSH and CDR2 LQKENI come from the germline V gene. The CDR3 runs to 14 residues. The J segment lost 7 bases and the V segment lost 3 bases, leaving 8 bases of the junction unmatched. CDR3 bases: TGTGCCAGCTCACCCGAACAGGGGCTAGGGACCCAGTACTTC. Translating it yields CASSPEQGLGTQYF.

The CDR3 here is CASSPSSGGVGHEQFF. The CDR3 nucleotides are TGTGCCAGCAGCCCGTCTAGCGGGGGGGTCGGACATGAGCAGTTCTTC. The chain has TRBV9 and TRBJ2-1, with 12 bases that match TRBD2. The CDR3 loop spans 16 amino acids. Germline lookup yields CDR1 SGDLS and CDR2 YYNGEE. J gave up 8 bases and V 4 bases, and 10 bases lay outside the gene matches.

The V and J genes are TRBV27 and TRBJ1-1; D is possibly TRBD1 (5 bases). The germline gives CDR1 MNHEY, CDR2 SMNVEV (reference sequence). Trimming took 3 bases from V and 0 from J, leaving 5 bases between them. The CDR3 runs 13 residues. CDR3 in DNA: TGTGCCAGCAGTTTGACAGTGAACACTGAAGCTTTCTTT. The encoded protein is CASSLTVNTEAFF.

The chain employs TRBV6-2 or TRBV6-3 and TRBJ2-7, with TRBD2 matching over 10 bases. The CDR3 sequence is 17 residues long. V lost 5 bases and J lost 2; bases outside the gene matches: 12. Germline CDR1 reads MNHEY; CDR2 reads SVGEGT. CDR3 nucleotides: TGTGCCAGCAGTGACCTTCTACTAGCGGGGAACCCCTACGAGCAGTACTTC. The encoded protein is CASSDLLLAGNPYEQYF.

The chain uses TRBV9 and TRBJ1-4; the match to TRBD1 covers 10 bases. Germline assignment: CDR1 SGDLS and CDR2 YYNGEE. The CDR3 is made up of 16 amino acids. V gave up 7 bases and J gave up 10 bases; unmatched junction bases: 16. The CDR3 region has the DNA TGTGCCAGCCGAAACCTCAGGACAGGGGGGAGGGTAAAACTGTTTTTT. This translates into CASRNLRTGGRVKLFF.

The DNA for the CDR3 is TGTGCCAGCAGTTTATCGGGGGCTGGGGCCAACGTCCTGACTTTC. This translates into CASSLSGAGANVLTF. V usage is TRBV28 and J usage is TRBJ2-6, with D possibly being TRBD2 (6 bases). Germline lookup yields CDR1 MDHEN and CDR2 SYDVKM. This CDR3 has 15 amino acids. V was pared by 1 base and J by 2 bases, with 6 bases between.

Only a few counts were recorded for this clone. The V gene is TRBV7-9, the J gene TRBJ2-1; TRBD1 matches 8 bases. This CDR3 has 15 residues. Germline-derived CDR1 and CDR2 are SEHNR and FQNEAQ (reference sequence). Trimming at V came to 4 bases and at J to 5 bases, leaving 7 bases not matched to a gene. Here the CDR3 reads CASSSTGAGDNEQFF. CDR3 DNA: TGTGCCAGCAGCTCGACAGGGGCCGGCGACAATGAGCAGTTCTTC.

The genes are TRBV7-2 and TRBJ2-6, with 7 nucleotides matching TRBD2. CDR1 is SGHTA, CDR2 FQGNSA, per germline. The CDR3 contains 14 residues. Trimming at V came to 8 bases and at J to 0 bases, leaving 1 base not matched to a gene. DNA for the CDR3: TGTGCCAGCGGGAGGGACTCTGGGGCCAACGTCCTGACTTTC. Translation gives CASGRDSGANVLTF.

The chain uses TRBV6-5 and TRBJ2-7; the match to TRBD1 covers 7 bases. Per germline, CDR1 MNHEY and CDR2 SVGAGI. The CDR3 is 14 residues long. V lost 2 bases, J lost 3 bases, and 4 bases stayed unmatched. The CDR3 loop is CASSYDGTVYEQYF. DNA for the CDR3: TGTGCCAGCAGTTACGATGGGACAGTCTACGAGCAGTACTTC.

The V call is TRBV7-2, the J call TRBJ1-1, with D uncertain. Trimming removed 3 bases from V and 7 bases from J, with 6 bases in between. CDR1 and CDR2 (germline): SGHTA, FQGNSA. This CDR3 spans 11 amino acids. This chain's CDR3 is CASSFQIEAFF. CDR3 bases: TGTGCCAGCAGCTTTCAGATTGAAGCTTTCTTT.

The chain uses TRBV5-1 and TRBJ1-6; TRBD1 agrees at 9 bases. The CDR3 runs to 17 residues. Germline V gene sequence: CDR1 SGHRS, CDR2 YFSETQ. After removal of 4 bases from V and 1 base from J, the junction contained 6 bases not matched to a gene. This CDR3 is CASSRTGGASYNSPLHF. CDR3 sequence (DNA): TGCGCCAGCAGCCGAACAGGGGGCGCGTCCTATAATTCACCCCTCCACTTT.

V usage is TRBV2 and J usage is TRBJ2-3; 10 bases are shared with TRBD2. The CDR3 extends over 18 amino acids. J lost 0 bases, V lost 4 bases, and 10 bases had no gene match. The germline gives CDR1 SNHLY, CDR2 FYNNEI. In DNA form, the CDR3 reads TGTGCCAGCAGTGCTAGAGCGGGGGGGAGTACTAGCACAGATACGCAGTATTTT. Encoded protein: CASSARAGGSTSTDTQYF.

The chain joins TRBV27 to TRBJ1-1; a possible D gene is TRBD1 (6 bases). CDR1 and CDR2 from the germline V gene are MNHEY and SMNVEV (reference sequence). V lost 8 bases, J lost 11 bases, and 15 bases lay in between. CDR3 length equals 11 residues. CDR3 in amino acids: CASWTARRAFF. The CDR3 region has the DNA TGTGCCAGCTGGACAGCCCGGCGGGCTTTCTTT.

This chain uses TRBV7-9 with TRBJ2-4; TRBD2 matches 9 bases. V gave up 4 bases and J gave up 11 bases; unmatched junction bases: 15. This CDR3 has 16 residues. Germline V gene sequence: CDR1 SEHNR, CDR2 FQNEAQ (reference sequence). CDR3 amino acids: CASSSIEGSGRGVQYF. In DNA form, the CDR3 reads TGTGCCAGCAGCTCCATAGAAGGTAGCGGGAGAGGTGTTCAGTACTTC.